The clone carrying this T cell receptor beta chain showed up many times. What it binds is unknown. This CDR3 is built from 13 residues. The germline V and J ends were trimmed by 5 bases and 0 bases, with 7 bases remaining between them. Germline V gene sequence: CDR1 SGHVS, CDR2 FQNEAQ. This sample stems from a study of CD8 T cells in ankylosing spondylitis. TCRdb reprocessed the 5' RACE reads with MiXCR, giving one entry per CDR3 protein. The table includes about 500,000 distinct CDR3 sequences, about 5% detected once. Study conclusions and caveats: A TCR beta motif of 7 to 9 highly homologous variants seemed to mark ankylosing spondylitis blood. Prior literature has documented some motif variants in synovial fluid and blood from reactive arthritis. The clones that were linked to disease were reported to be significantly enriched in matched synovial fluid samples from ankylosing spondylitis patients. Those disease-linked clones were CD8+; they were also relatively rare in peripheral blood.

The receptor's source is a male donor with ankylosing spondylitis. The sequenced sample was blood, either unsorted or a sorted T cell fraction (not recorded which). The chain carries TRBV7-8 and TRBJ1-2; D unresolved. CDR3: CASSTSANYGYTF. CDR3 DNA sequence: TGTGCCAGCAGCACCAGCGCTAACTATGGCTACACCTTC.